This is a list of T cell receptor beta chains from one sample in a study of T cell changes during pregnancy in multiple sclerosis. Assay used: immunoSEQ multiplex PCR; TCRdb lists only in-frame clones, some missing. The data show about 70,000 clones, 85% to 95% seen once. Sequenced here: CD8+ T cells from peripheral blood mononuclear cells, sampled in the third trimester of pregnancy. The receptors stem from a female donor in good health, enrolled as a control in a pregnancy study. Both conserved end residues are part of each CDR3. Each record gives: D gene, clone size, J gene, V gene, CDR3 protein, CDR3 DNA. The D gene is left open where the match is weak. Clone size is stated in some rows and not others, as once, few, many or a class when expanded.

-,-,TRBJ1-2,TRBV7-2,CASFQPGHNYGYTF,TGTGCCAGCTTTCAGCCGGGACATAACTATGGCTACACCTTC
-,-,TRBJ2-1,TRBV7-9,CASSHSREVSPKQFF,TGTGCCAGCAGCCACTCCAGGGAGGTTTCGCCTAAGCAGTTCTTC
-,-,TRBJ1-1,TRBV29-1,CSVVAGLNTEAFF,TGCAGCGTTGTGGCGGGGCTGAACACTGAAGCTTTCTTT
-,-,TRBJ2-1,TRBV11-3,CASSPFRDSYNEQFF,TGTGCCAGCAGCCCCTTCCGGGATTCCTACAATGAGCAGTTCTTC
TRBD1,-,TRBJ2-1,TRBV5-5,CASSLEGTGDWNEQFF,TGTGCCAGCAGCTTGGAGGGGACAGGGGATTGGAATGAGCAGTTCTTC
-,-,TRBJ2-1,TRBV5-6,CASSETTEQFF,TGTGCCAGCAGCGAGACTACTGAGCAGTTCTTC
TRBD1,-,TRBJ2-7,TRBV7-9,CASSRMGQMDYEQYF,TGTGCCAGCAGCCGGATGGGACAGATGGACTACGAGCAGTACTTC
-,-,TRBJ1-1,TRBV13,CASSLSRTEAFF,TGTGCCAGCAGCTTAAGCCGTACTGAAGCTTTCTTT
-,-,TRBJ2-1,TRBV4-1,CASSQEVVDKWSEQFF,TGCGCCAGCAGCCAAGAGGTTGTCGATAAATGGAGTGAGCAGTTCTTC
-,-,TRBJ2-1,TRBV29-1,CSVETGLQTHNEQFF,TGCAGCGTGGAAACGGGACTCCAAACCCACAATGAGCAGTTCTTC
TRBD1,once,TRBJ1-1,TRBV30,CAWIRGRGPEAFF,TGTGCCTGGATTCGAGGCAGGGGGCCTGAAGCTTTCTTT
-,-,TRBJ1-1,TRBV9,CASSASLTAMNTEAFF,TGTGCCAGCAGCGCCTCATTGACAGCAATGAACACTGAAGCTTTCTTT
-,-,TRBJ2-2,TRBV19,CASSIARGTGELFF,TGTGCCAGTAGTATCGCCAGGGGCACCGGGGAGCTGTTTTTT
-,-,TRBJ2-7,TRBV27,CATAPQARGSYEQYF,TGTGCCACCGCCCCCCAGGCGCGGGGTAGCTACGAGCAGTACTTC
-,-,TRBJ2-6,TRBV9,CASSDWAAANVLTF,TGTGCCAGCAGCGATTGGGCCGCAGCCAACGTCCTGACTTTC
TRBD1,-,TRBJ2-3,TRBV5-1,CASSFRDRALTDTQYF,TGCGCCAGCAGCTTCCGGGACAGGGCCCTCACAGATACGCAGTATTTT
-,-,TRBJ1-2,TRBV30,CAWRGPGDGYTF,TGTGCCTGGAGGGGGCCTGGGGATGGCTACACCTTC
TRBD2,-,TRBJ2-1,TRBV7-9,CASSAALAGDLF,TGTGCCAGCAGCGCCGCACTAGCGGGGGACCTCTTC
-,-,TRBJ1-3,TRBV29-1,CSVVGAEGNTIYF,TGCAGCGTTGTAGGGGCCGAAGGAAACACCATATATTTT
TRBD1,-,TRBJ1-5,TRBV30,CAFQGQGTNQPQHF,TGTGCCTTTCAGGGACAGGGGACAAATCAGCCCCAGCATTTT
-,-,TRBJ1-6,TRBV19,CASSIGQGPNSPLHF,TGTGCCAGTAGTATAGGGCAGGGCCCTAATTCACCCCTCCACTTT
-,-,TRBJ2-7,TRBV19,CASSIQQSYEQYF,TGTGCCAGTAGTATTCAACAGTCCTACGAGCAGTACTTC
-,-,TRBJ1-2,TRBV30,CASTKDGYTF,TGTGCCTCGACAAAGGATGGCTACACCTTC
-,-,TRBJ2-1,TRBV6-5,CASSSSDGTYNEQFF,TGTGCCAGCAGTTCCTCGGACGGGACCTACAATGAGCAGTTCTTC
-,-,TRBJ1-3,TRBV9,CASSVAGTLQLSTAGNTIYF,TGTGCCAGCAGCGTTGCTGGGACACTGCAACTTTCAACCGCTGGAAACACCATATATTTT
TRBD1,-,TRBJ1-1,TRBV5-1,CASSLAHGTGDTEAFF,TGCGCCAGCAGCTTGGCCCATGGGACAGGGGACACTGAAGCTTTCTTT
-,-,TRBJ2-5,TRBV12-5,CASGYIGETQYF,TGTGCTAGTGGTTACATTGGAGAGACCCAGTACTTC
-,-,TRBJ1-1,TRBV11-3,CASSGTGEAFF,TGTGCCAGCAGCGGCACAGGGGAAGCTTTCTTT
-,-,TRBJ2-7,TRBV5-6,CASSYWREVSYEQYF,TGTGCCAGCAGCTACTGGCGTGAGGTCTCCTACGAGCAGTACTTC
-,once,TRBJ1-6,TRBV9,CASSVGQGNSPLHF,TGTGCCAGCAGCGTAGGCCAGGGGAATTCACCCCTCCACTTT
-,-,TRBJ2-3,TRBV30,CAWSPADTQYF,TGTGCCTGGAGTCCCGCGGATACGCAGTATTTT
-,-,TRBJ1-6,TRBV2,CASYGGSPLHF,TGTGCCAGCTATGGGGGGTCACCCCTCCACTTT
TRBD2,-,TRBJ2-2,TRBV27,CASSFGRAGELFF,TGTGCCAGCAGTTTTGGGAGGGCCGGGGAGCTGTTTTTT
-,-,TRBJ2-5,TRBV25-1,CASSEYAGSQETQYF,TGTGCCAGCAGTGAATATGCGGGGAGCCAAGAGACCCAGTACTTC
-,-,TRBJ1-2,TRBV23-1,CASSQSGEGHKSSYGYTF,TGCGCCAGCAGTCAATCCGGGGAGGGGCATAAAAGTAGTTATGGCTACACCTTC
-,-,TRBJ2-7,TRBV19,CASSRTGNYEQYF,TGTGCCAGTAGTAGGACGGGGAACTACGAGCAGTACTTC
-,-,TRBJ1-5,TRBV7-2,CASSLVSVGHSNQPQHF,TGTGCCAGCAGCTTAGTTAGTGTGGGGCATAGCAATCAGCCCCAGCATTTT
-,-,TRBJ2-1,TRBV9,CASSAGLNEQFF,TGTGCCAGCAGCGCCGGGTTAAATGAGCAGTTCTTC
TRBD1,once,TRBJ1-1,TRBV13,CASSLGRGTAEAFF,TGTGCCAGCAGCTTAGGCCGGGGGACAGCTGAAGCTTTCTTT
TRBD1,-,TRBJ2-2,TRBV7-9,CASSLSPGQGARDTGELFF,TGTGCCAGCAGCTTAAGTCCGGGACAGGGGGCTCGAGACACCGGGGAGCTGTTTTTT
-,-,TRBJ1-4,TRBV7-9,CASSLAVSRGGEKLFF,TGTGCCAGCAGCTTAGCGGTCTCCAGGGGCGGTGAAAAACTGTTTTTT
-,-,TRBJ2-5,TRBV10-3,CAIGGTVQETQYF,TGTGCCATCGGCGGGACAGTGCAAGAGACCCAGTACTTC
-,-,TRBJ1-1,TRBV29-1,CSVGKGGGPEAFF,TGCAGCGTTGGCAAGGGTGGAGGGCCTGAAGCTTTCTTT
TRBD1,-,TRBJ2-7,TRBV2,CASSAGTGNYEQYF,TGTGCCAGCAGTGCCGGGACAGGGAACTACGAGCAGTACTTC
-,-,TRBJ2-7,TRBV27,CASSYKPRGYEQYF,TGTGCCAGCAGCTACAAACCCAGGGGATACGAGCAGTACTTC
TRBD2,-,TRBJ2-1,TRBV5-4,CASSLWTSGGVEIF,TGTGCCAGCAGCTTGTGGACTAGCGGGGGGGTAGAGATCTTC
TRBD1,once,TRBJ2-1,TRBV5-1,CASSTQGAQFF,TGCGCCAGCAGCACACAGGGGGCTCAGTTCTTC
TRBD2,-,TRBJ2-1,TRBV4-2,CASSFRAGDFSYNEQFF,TGTGCCAGCAGCTTCCGGGCGGGGGACTTCTCCTACAATGAGCAGTTCTTC
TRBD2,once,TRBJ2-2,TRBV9,CASSSMGLAGGTGELFF,TGTGCCAGCAGCTCCATGGGACTAGCGGGGGGGACCGGGGAGCTGTTTTTT
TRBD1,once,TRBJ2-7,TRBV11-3,CASSLTPTGNEQYF,TGTGCCAGCAGCTTAACCCCGACAGGGAACGAGCAGTACTTC
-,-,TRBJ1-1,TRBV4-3,CASSPTGSGTEAFF,TGCGCCAGCAGCCCTACAGGGTCCGGCACTGAAGCTTTCTTT
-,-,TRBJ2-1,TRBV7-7,CASSSPPYNEQFF,TGTGCTAGCAGCTCCCCCCCTTACAATGAGCAGTTCTTC
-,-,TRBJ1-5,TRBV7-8,CASSLAPLGGGEGQPQHF,TGTGCCAGCAGCTTAGCCCCATTGGGTGGAGGGGAGGGTCAGCCCCAGCATTTT
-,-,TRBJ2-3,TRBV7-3,CASSVGTISTDTQYF,TGTGCCAGCAGCGTTGGGACAATTAGCACAGATACGCAGTATTTT